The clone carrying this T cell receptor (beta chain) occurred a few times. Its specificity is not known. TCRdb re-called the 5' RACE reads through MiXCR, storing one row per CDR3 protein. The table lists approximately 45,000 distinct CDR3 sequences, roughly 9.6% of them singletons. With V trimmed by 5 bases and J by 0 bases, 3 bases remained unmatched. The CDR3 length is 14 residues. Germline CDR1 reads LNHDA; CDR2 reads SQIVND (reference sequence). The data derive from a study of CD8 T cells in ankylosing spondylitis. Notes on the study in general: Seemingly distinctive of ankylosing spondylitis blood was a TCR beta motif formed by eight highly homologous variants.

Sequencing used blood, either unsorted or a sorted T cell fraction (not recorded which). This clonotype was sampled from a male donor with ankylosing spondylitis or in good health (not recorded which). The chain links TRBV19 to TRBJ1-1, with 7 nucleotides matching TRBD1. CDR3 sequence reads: CASSPGQMNTEAFF. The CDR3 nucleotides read TGTGCCAGTAGTCCGGGACAGATGAACACTGAAGCTTTCTTT. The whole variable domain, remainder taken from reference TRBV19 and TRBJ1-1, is DGGITQSPKYLFRKEGQNVTLSCEQNLNHDAMYWYRQDPGQGLRLIYYSQIVNDFQKGDIAEGYSVSREKKESFPLTVTSAQKNPTAFYLCASSPGQMNTEAFFGQGTRLTVV.